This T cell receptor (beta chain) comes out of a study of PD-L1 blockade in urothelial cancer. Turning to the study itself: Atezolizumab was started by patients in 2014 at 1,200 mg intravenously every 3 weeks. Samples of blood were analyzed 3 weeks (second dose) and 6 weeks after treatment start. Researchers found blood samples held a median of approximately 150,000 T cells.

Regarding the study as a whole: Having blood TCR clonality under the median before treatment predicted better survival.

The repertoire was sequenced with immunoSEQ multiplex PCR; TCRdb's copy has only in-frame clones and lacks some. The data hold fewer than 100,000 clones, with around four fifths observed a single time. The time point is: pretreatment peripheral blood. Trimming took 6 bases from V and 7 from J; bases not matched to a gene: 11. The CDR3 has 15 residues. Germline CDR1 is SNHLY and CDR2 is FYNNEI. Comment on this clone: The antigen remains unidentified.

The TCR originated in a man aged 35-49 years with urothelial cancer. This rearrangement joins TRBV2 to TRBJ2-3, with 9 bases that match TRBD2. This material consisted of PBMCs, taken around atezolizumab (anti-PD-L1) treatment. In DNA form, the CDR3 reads TGTGCCAGCAGGGTGGATAGCGGGAGTCTTAATACGCAGTATTTT. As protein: CASRVDSGSLNTQYF.